What follows is one T cell receptor (beta chain) and its context. The authors' processing: Estimation of nucleated cell counts relied on the amplification of reference gene primers. Sequencing used immunoSEQ multiplex PCR; TCRdb keeps in-frame clones, though not all of them. For V, J and clone size, that table is used; D and trimming come from the DNA. The sample has about 120,000 clones, more than 75% seen once. This sample is drawn from a study of blood T cell repertoires in COVID-19. In the study overall: Samples taken during acute and convalescent COVID-19 were collected in the United States, Italy and Spain. The analysed material was cDNA or gDNA that came from T cells, B-cell-depleted T cells, or PBMCs.

CDR1 is SGHRS and CDR2 is YFSETQ in the germline V gene. The CDR3 runs to 14 residues. Trimming removed 2 bases from V and 0 bases from J, with 8 bases in between. The V and J genes are TRBV5-1 and TRBJ1-1; D uncertain. This TCR derives from a man in his forties or fifties with acute or convalescent COVID-19. The sample was peripheral blood. The CDR3 reads CASSFDGVNTEAFF. For the CDR3, the DNA is TGCGCCAGCAGCTTTGACGGGGTGAACACTGAAGCTTTCTTT.